This T cell receptor beta chain was identified during a study of T-cell reconstitution after alpha-beta-depleted transplantation in children. This clonotype has more than one count but fewer than ten. The CDR3 is 13 residues long. After removal of 6 bases from V and 5 bases from J, the junction contained 6 bases not matched to a gene. Using unique molecular identifiers, the investigators prepared the TCRbeta library. TCRdb ran MiXCR on the PCR reads and lists one entry per CDR3 protein. The sample shows some 220,000 distinct CDR3 sequences, roughly 9% of them seen only once. The sequence derives from a human donor who donated a stem cell graft to a child with acute lymphoblastic leukemia. V and J are TRBV12-3 or TRBV12-4 and TRBJ2-5; 7 nucleotides line up with TRBD2. The sample here was PBMCs from the stem cell graft donor, taken from the stem cell graft. The CDR3, as DNA: TGTGCCAGCAGCTGGGGAGGGGAGGAGACCCAGTACTTC. It codes for CASSWGGEETQYF.